Described below is a single T cell receptor (beta chain) sequence and its context. The sample comes from a study of cytomegalovirus exposure and HLA in healthy donors. The CDR3 length is 15 residues. V was cut by 4 bases and J by 3 bases, with 15 bases left in between. Per germline, CDR1 LNHDA and CDR2 SQIVND (reference sequence). The repertoire was sequenced with immunoSEQ multiplex PCR; TCRdb's copy has only in-frame clones and lacks some. The sample has approximately 71,000 clones; 90% to 95% are singletons. The chain has TRBV19 and TRBJ1-1; D unresolved. This receptor was taken from a man aged 18 to 29 in good health and CMV-seronegative. Specimen: PBMCs. The CDR3 DNA reads as TGTGCCAGTAGTAATTTCGGGCCGCGGGACACTGAAGCTTTCTTT. It translates to CASSNFGPRDTEAFF.